Below, 13 T cell receptor beta chains from the same sample are listed, as sequenced in a study of cytomegalovirus exposure and HLA in healthy donors. PCR primers comprised 60 Vbeta and 13 Jbeta primers. Sequencing used immunoSEQ multiplex PCR; TCRdb keeps in-frame clones, though not all of them. The sample lists 95,000 to 100,000 clones; under 80% were seen once. Sequences were obtained from PBMCs. The receptors shown here come from a man aged 35-49 years in good health and CMV-seronegative.

The chain couples TRBV27 to TRBJ2-3, with D possibly being TRBD1 (5 bases). CDR3 size: 15 residues. V lost 5 bases and J lost 3, with 15 bases in between. CDR1 and CDR2 from the germline V gene are MNHEY and SMNVEV (reference sequence). The CDR3, as DNA: TGTGCCAGCAGTCTTGGACACAAAAGGACAGATACGCAGTATTTT. This codes for CASSLGHKRTDTQYF.

On this clone itself: Other DNA sequences in this sample translate to the same CDR3. This chain connects TRBV5-1 to TRBJ2-2; D perhaps matches TRBD2 (5 bases). Looked up from germline, CDR1 is SGHRS and CDR2 is YFSETQ. Trimming removed 4 bases from V and 6 bases from J, with 7 bases in between. The CDR3 is 12 residues long. CDR3 nucleotide sequence: TGCGCCAGCAGCCGGGGTTCCGGGGAGCTGTTTTTT. It is translated as CASSRGSGELFF.

This chain connects TRBV9 to TRBJ2-7, with 13 nucleotides matching TRBD2. CDR3 length: 17 amino acids. V shed 4 bases, J shed 0 bases, and the junction held 7 bases outside the gene matches. CDR1 is SGDLS, CDR2 YYNGEE, per germline. The CDR3: CASSPGLAGPSSYEQYF. In nucleotides, the CDR3 is TGTGCCAGCAGCCCGGGACTAGCGGGGCCCTCCTCCTACGAGCAGTACTTC.

The chain employs TRBV7-7 and TRBJ2-1; 9 nucleotides align to TRBD1. The V gene's germline CDR1 is SSHAT and CDR2 FNYEAQ (reference sequence). With V trimmed by 5 bases and J by 9 bases, 5 bases remained unmatched. This CDR3 comprises 13 residues. CDR3 loop: CASSEDRGAEQFF. Here the CDR3 DNA reads TGTGCCAGCAGCGAAGACAGGGGGGCTGAGCAGTTCTTC.

The chain uses TRBV5-5 and TRBJ2-1; 9 bases are a match to TRBD2. CDR1 is SGHKS, CDR2 YYEKEE, per germline (reference sequence). V shed 0 bases, J shed 5 bases, and the junction held 3 bases outside the gene matches. The CDR3 consists of 15 residues. DNA for the CDR3: TGTGCCAGCAGCTTGGTCGGACTAGCGAACAATGAGCAGTTCTTC. Translated: CASSLVGLANNEQFF.

The chain employs TRBV30 and TRBJ2-5, with 8 bases lining up with TRBD1. Germline CDR1 reads GTSNPN; CDR2 reads SVGIG (reference sequence). Unmatched junction bases numbered 10, after V lost 2 bases and J lost 5 bases. The CDR3 contains 15 residues. As DNA, the CDR3 is TGTGCCTGGAGTCGCGCGCAGGGGGCATGGGAGACCCAGTACTTC. Amino acid sequence: CAWSRAQGAWETQYF.

The chain employs TRBV28 and TRBJ2-7, with TRBD1 identical over 8 bases. CDR3 length equals 13 residues. CDR1 and CDR2 (germline): MDHEN, SYDVKM. The junction had 5 bases not matched to a gene; V was cut back by 8 bases and J by 2 bases. The CDR3 DNA reads as TGTGCCAGCGTTGGGACAGGAACCTACGAGCAGTACTTC. Translation gives CASVGTGTYEQYF.

This clone was recorded a few times. The chain carries TRBV30 and TRBJ1-1, with D unclear. Germline V gives CDR1 GTSNPN, CDR2 SVGIG (reference sequence). Trimming took off 1 base at V and 5 bases at J, with 14 bases between the two ends. This CDR3 is 14 amino acids long. CDR3 nucleotide sequence: TGTGCCTGGAGTGACTTACTAATGAGGACTGAAGCTTTCTTT. This gives the protein CAWSDLLMRTEAFF.

The gene calls are TRBV2 and TRBJ2-5, with a possible D match to TRBD2 (5 bases). The last part of the DNA fits TRBJ2-7 better; the J call may be wrong. This CDR3 has 16 residues. The germline V gene encodes CDR1 SNHLY and CDR2 FYNNEI. The CDR3 DNA follows: TGTGCCAGCAGCTTATTGGGCGGGTATGACTCCTACGAGCAGTACTTC. This sequence encodes CASSLLGGYDSYEQYF.

The chain joins TRBV5-1 to TRBJ1-2; D may be TRBD1 (5 bases). The CDR3 has 15 residues. V lost 4 bases, J lost 6 bases, and 19 bases lay in between. The germline V gene encodes CDR1 SGHRS and CDR2 YFSETQ. DNA for the CDR3: TGCGCCAGCAGCCCTATGTCGGGGGAGGAACATGGCTACACCTTC. Its protein product is CASSPMSGEEHGYTF.

The chain recombines TRBV7-2 with TRBJ1-6; D unclear. Germline V gene data show CDR1 as SGHTA and CDR2 as FQGNSA. The CDR3 length is 14 residues. V was shortened by 1 base and J by 4 bases, with 5 bases between the two germline ends. CDR3 residues: CASSLDGYNSPLHF. The DNA for the CDR3 is TGTGCCAGCAGCTTAGACGGTTATAATTCACCCCTCCACTTT.

In DNA form, the CDR3 reads TGTGCCTGGACCTCCGGTTGGCTAGCGGGAGGGCCCCAAGAGACCCAGTACTTC. As protein: CAWTSGWLAGGPQETQYF. J is TRBJ2-5 and V is TRBV30, with 12 bases aligning to TRBD2. Germline CDR1 reads GTSNPN; CDR2 reads SVGIG (reference sequence). The V and J ends lost 4 bases and 1 base, in that order; junction bases with no gene match: 13. The CDR3 contains 18 residues.

CDR3 sequence reads: CASSVRLARSYEQYF. CDR3 nucleotide sequence: TGTGCCAGTAGTGTCCGACTAGCGAGGTCCTACGAGCAGTACTTC. V and J are TRBV19 and TRBJ2-7; the match to TRBD2 covers 8 bases. Germline V gene sequence: CDR1 LNHDA, CDR2 SQIVND (reference sequence). The CDR3 runs 15 residues. V shed 5 bases and J 1 base; nucleotides not matched to a gene: 7.